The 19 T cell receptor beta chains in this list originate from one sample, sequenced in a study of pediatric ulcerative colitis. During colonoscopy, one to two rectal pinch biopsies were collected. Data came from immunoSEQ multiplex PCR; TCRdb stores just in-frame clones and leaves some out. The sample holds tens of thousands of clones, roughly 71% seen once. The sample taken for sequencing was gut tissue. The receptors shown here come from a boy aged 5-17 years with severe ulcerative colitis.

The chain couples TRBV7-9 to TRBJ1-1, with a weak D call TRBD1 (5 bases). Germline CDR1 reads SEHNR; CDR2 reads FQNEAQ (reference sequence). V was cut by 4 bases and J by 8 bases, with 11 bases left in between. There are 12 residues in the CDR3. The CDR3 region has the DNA TGTGCCAGCAGCTCCCGGGGCGAAGAAGCTTTCTTT. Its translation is CASSSRGEEAFF.

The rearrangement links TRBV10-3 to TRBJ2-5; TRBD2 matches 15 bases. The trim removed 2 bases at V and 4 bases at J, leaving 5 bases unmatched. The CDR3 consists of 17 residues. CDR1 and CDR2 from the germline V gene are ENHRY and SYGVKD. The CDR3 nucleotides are TGTGCCATCAGTGAGGGACTAGCGGGGGGGCGTAGAGAGACCCAGTACTTC. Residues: CAISEGLAGGRRETQYF.

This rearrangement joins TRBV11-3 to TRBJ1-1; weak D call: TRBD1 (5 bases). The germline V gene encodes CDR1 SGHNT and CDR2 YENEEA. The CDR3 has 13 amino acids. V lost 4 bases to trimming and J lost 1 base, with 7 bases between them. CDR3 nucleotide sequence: TGTGCCAGCAGCTCCAGGGCGAACACTGAAGCTTTCTTT. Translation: CASSSRANTEAFF.

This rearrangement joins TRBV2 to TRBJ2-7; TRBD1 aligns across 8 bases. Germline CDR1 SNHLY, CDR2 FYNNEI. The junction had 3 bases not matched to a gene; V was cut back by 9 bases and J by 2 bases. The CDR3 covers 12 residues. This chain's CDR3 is CASDRGPYEQYF. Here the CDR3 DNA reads TGTGCCAGTGACAGGGGACCCTACGAGCAGTACTTC.

CDR3 DNA: TGTGCCAGTACCCCCTGGGGGGTCAGCTCTGGGGCCAACGTCCTGACTTTC. It specifies CASTPWGVSSGANVLTF. V usage is TRBV19 and J usage is TRBJ2-6, with D perhaps TRBD2 (6 bases). Per the germline V gene, CDR1 is LNHDA and CDR2 is SQIVND (reference sequence). This CDR3 is 17 amino acids long. V lost 7 bases to trimming and J lost 0 bases, with 16 bases between them.

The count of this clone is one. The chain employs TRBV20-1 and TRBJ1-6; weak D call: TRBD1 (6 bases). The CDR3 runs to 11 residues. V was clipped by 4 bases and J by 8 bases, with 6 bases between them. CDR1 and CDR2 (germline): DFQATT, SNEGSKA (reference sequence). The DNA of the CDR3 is TGCAGTGCTACAGGGGATTCACCCCTCCACTTT. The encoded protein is CSATGDSPLHF.

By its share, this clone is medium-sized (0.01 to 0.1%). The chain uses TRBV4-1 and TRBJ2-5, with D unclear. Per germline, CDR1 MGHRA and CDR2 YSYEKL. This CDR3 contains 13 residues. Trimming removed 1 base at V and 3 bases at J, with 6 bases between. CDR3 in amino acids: CASSQVGEETQYF. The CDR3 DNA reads TGCGCCAGCAGCCAAGTGGGTGAAGAGACCCAGTACTTC.

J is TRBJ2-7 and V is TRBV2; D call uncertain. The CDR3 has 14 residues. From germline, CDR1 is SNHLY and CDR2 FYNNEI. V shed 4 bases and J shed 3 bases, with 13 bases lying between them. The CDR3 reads CASSAVLSYYEQYF. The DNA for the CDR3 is TGTGCCAGCAGTGCAGTGTTGAGCTACTACGAGCAGTACTTC.

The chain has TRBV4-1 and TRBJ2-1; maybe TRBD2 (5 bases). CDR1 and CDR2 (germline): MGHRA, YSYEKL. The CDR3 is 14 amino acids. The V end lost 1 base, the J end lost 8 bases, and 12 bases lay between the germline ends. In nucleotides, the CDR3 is TGCGCCAGCAGCCAAGGAGGGTTTTTCGATGAGCAGTTCTTC. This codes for CASSQGGFFDEQFF.

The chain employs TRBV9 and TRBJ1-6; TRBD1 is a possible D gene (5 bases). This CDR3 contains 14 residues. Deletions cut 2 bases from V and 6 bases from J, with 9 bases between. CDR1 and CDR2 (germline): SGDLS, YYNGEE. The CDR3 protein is CASSVQGGNSPLHF. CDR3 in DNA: TGTGCCAGCAGCGTCCAGGGTGGTAATTCACCCCTCCACTTT.

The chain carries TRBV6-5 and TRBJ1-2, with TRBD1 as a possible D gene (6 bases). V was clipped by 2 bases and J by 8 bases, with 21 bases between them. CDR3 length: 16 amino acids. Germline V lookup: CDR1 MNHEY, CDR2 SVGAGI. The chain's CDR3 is CASSYGRGATPGGYTF. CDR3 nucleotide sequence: TGTGCCAGCAGTTACGGGAGGGGGGCTACGCCGGGGGGCTACACCTTC.

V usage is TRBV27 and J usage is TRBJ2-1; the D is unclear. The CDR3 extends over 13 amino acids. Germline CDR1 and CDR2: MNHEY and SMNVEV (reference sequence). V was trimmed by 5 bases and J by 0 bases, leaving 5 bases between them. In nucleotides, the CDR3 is TGTGCCAGCAGTCTTAGCTCCTACAATGAGCAGTTCTTC. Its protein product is CASSLSSYNEQFF.

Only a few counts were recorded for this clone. The CDR3 sequence: CASSPSGGTYGYTF. The CDR3 DNA sequence: TGTGCCAGCTCACCTTCAGGGGGTACCTATGGCTACACCTTC. The chain links TRBV18 to TRBJ1-2, with 7 bases that match TRBD1. This CDR3 contains 14 residues. The V gene's germline CDR1 is KGHSH and CDR2 LQKENI. V trimming: 3 bases; J trimming: 4 bases; junction bases outside the gene matches: 5.

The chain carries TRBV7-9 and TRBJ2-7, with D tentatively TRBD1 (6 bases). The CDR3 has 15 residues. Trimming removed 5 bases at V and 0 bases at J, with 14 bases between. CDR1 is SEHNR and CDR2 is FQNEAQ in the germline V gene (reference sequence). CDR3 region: CASSHWDILSYEQYF. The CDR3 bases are TGTGCCAGCAGCCACTGGGACATACTCTCCTACGAGCAGTACTTC.

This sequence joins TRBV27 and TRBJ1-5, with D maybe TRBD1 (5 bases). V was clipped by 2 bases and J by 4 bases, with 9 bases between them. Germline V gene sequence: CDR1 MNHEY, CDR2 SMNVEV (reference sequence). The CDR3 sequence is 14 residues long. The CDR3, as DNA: TGTGCCAGCAGTTTAAGAGGGACTAATCAGCCCCAGCATTTT. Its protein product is CASSLRGTNQPQHF.

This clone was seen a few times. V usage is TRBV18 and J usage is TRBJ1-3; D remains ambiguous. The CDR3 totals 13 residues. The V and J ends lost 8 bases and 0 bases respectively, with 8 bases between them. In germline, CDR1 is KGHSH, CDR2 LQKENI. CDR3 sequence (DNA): TGTGCCAGCCGCCCTAGCTCTGGAAACACCATATATTTT. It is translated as CASRPSSGNTIYF. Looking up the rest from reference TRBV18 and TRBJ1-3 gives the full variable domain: NAGVMQNPRHLVRRRGQEARLRCSPMKGHSHVYWYRQLPEEGLKFMVYLQKENIIDESGMPKERFSAEFPKEGPSILRIQQVVRGDSAAYFCASRPSSGNTIYFGEGSWLTVV.

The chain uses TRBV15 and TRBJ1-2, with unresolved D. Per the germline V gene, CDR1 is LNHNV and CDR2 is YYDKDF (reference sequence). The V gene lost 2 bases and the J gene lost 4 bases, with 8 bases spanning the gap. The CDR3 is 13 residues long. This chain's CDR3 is CATSRSQPYGYTF. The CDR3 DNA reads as TGTGCCACCAGCAGATCACAGCCCTATGGCTACACCTTC.

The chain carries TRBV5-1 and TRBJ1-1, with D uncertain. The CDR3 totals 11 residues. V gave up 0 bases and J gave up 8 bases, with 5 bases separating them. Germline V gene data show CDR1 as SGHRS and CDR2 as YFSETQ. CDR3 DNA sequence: TGCGCCAGCAGCTTGGGCAGAGAAGCTTTCTTT. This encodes CASSLGREAFF.

The CDR3 protein is CASSTKGNTEAFF. DNA for the CDR3: TGTGCCAGCAGCACAAAGGGGAACACTGAAGCTTTCTTT. The chain employs TRBV11-2 and TRBJ1-1, with D unclear. V dropped 5 bases and J dropped 1 base, with 8 bases sitting between them. The CDR3 consists of 13 residues. Germline V gene lookup returns CDR1 SGHAT and CDR2 FQNNGV.